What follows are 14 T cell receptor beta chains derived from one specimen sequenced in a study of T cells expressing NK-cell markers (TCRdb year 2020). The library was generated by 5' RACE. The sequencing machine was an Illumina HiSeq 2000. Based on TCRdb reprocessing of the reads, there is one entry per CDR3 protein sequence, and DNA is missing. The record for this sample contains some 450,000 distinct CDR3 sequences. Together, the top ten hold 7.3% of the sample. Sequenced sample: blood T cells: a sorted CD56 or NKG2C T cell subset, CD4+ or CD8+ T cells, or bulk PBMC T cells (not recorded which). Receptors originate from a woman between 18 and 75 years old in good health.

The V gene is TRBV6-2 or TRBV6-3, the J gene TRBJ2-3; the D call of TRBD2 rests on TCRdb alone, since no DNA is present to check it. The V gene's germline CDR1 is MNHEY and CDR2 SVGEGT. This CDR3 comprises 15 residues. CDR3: CASSSSAYTTDTQYF.

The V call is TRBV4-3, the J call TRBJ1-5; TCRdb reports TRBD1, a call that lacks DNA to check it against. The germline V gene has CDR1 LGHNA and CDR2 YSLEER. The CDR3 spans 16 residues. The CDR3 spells CASSQSGAGGNQPQHF.

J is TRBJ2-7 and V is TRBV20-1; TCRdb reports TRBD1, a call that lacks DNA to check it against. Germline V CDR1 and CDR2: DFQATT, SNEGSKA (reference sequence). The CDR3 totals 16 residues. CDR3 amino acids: CSALVDSPSISYEQYF.

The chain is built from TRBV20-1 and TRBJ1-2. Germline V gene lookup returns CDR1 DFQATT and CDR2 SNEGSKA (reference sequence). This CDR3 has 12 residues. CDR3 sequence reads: CSAGGGNYGYTF.

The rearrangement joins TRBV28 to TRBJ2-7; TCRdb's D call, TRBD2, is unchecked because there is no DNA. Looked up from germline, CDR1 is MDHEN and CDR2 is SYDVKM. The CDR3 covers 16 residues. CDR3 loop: CASSPGGLAGDYEQYF.

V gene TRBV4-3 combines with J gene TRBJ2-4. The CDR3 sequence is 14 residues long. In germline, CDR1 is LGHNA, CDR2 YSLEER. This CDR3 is CASSQDKAKNIQYF.

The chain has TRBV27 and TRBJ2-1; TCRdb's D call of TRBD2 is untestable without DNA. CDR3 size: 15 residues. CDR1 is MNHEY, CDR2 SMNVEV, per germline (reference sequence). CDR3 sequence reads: CASSFREGLLDEQFF.

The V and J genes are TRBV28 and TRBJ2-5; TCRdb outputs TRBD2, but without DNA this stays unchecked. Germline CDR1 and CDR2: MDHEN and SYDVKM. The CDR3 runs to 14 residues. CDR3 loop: CATGTPKPQETQYF.

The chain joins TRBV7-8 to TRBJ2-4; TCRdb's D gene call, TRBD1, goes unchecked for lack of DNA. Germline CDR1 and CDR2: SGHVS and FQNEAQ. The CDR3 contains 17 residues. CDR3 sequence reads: CASSLGRLGGIKNIQYF.

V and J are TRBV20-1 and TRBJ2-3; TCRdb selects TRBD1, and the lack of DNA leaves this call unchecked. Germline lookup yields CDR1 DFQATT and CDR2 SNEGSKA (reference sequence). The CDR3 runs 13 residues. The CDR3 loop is CSAMGQGPDTQYF.

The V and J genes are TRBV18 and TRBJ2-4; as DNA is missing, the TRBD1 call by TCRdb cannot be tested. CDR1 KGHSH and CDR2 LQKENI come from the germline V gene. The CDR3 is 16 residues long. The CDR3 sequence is CASSPDRELAKNIQYF.

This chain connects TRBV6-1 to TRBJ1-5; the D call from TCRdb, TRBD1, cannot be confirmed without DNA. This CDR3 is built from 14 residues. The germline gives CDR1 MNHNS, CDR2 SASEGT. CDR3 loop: CASRSGRFNQPQHF.

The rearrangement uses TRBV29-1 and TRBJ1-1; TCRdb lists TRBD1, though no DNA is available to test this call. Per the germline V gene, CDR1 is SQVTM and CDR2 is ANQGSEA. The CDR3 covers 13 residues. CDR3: CSVRTGANTEAFF.

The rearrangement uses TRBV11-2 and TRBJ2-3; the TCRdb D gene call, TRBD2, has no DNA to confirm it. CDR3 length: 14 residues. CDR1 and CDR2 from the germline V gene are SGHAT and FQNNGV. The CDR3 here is CASSPQLARNTQYF.